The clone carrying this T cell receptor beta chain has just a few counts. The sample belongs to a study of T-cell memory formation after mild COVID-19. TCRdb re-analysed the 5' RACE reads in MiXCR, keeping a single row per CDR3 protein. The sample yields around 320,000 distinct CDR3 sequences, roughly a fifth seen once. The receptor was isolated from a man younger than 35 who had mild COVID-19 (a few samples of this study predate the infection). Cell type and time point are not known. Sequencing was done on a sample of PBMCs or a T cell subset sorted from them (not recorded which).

The CDR3 DNA reads TGTGCCAGCAGCCCCACAGGGCTATGGTACAATGAGCAGTTCTTC. Its protein product is CASSPTGLWYNEQFF. The chain couples TRBV7-6 to TRBJ2-1; possibly TRBD1 for D (6 bases). Trimming shortened V by 5 bases and J by 4 bases, and 15 bases separated the two germline ends. CDR3 length equals 15 residues. The germline CDR1 and CDR2 sequences are SGHVS and FNYEAQ.